The 32 T cell receptor beta chains presented below share a single source sample, sequenced in a study of OX40 agonist ivuxolimab in advanced cancers. Only in-frame clones appear in the TCRdb table, and some are missing; sequencing was by immunoSEQ multiplex PCR. The table includes around 70,000 clones, less than 90% detected once. The sequenced sample was CD4+ or CD8+ T cells sorted from blood, obtained in a trial of the OX40 agonist ivuxolimab. These receptors were collected from an adult with an advanced solid tumor such as melanoma, head and neck, liver or kidney cancer.

This chain's CDR3 is CASSKAGGDKNIQYF. In DNA, the CDR3 is TGTGCCAGCAGCAAAGCGGGGGGGGACAAAAACATTCAGTACTTC. This chain uses TRBV21-1 with TRBJ2-4; the table assigns TRBD2, which was not confirmed against the DNA. TRBV21-1 is a listed pseudogene. The CDR3 is 15 residues long.

The V call is TRBV25-1, the J call TRBJ1-2; 8 positions match TRBD1. Germline lookup yields CDR1 MGHDK and CDR2 SYGVNS. J was trimmed by 8 bases and V by 2 bases; bases with no gene match: 10. The CDR3 totals 15 residues. The CDR3 DNA follows: TGTGCCAGCAGTGAAGTTACAGGGGGTCACGCCGGCTACACCTTC. The encoded protein is CASSEVTGGHAGYTF.

The chain employs TRBV29-1 and TRBJ1-3; no reliable D call. The CDR3 totals 13 residues. Trimming stripped 2 bases from V and 1 base from J, with 6 bases between. Germline CDR1 and CDR2: SQVTM and ANQGSEA. The CDR3 loop is CSVESGSGNTIYF. CDR3 coding DNA: TGCAGCGTTGAATCGGGATCTGGAAACACCATATATTTT. The whole variable domain, filled in from reference TRBV29-1 and TRBJ1-3, reads SAVISQKPSRDICQRGTSLTIQCQVDSQVTMMFWYRQQPGQSLTLIATANQGSEATYESGFVIDKFPISRPNLTFSTLTVSNMSPEDSSIYLCSVESGSGNTIYFGEGSWLTVV.

V gene TRBV2 combines with J gene TRBJ2-5; 11 bases match TRBD2. V was pared by 2 bases and J by 1 base, with 9 bases of the junction left unmatched. This CDR3 region has 18 residues. Germline CDR1 is SNHLY and CDR2 is FYNNEI. Here the CDR3 DNA reads TGTGCCAGCAGTGAATATAACGGGGGACTAGCGGTCCAAGAGACCCAGTACTTC. It encodes CASSEYNGGLAVQETQYF.

This clone was observed once. The chain joins TRBV4-1 to TRBJ2-2; D is unresolved. Per germline, CDR1 MGHRA and CDR2 YSYEKL. CDR3 length: 12 residues. With 1 base removed from V and 5 bases from J, the gap between germline ends came to 2 bases. CDR3 DNA: TGCGCCAGCAGCCAAGTGACCGGGGAGCTGTTTTTT. This sequence encodes CASSQVTGELFF.

This sequence joins TRBV9 and TRBJ1-2, with 8 bases fitting TRBD1. With 4 bases clipped from V and 4 bases from J, the junction kept 6 bases outside the gene matches. The CDR3 loop spans 14 amino acids. Germline values: CDR1 SGDLS, CDR2 YYNGEE. The CDR3: CASSPGTGGYGYTF. CDR3 sequence (DNA): TGTGCCAGCAGCCCAGGGACAGGTGGCTATGGCTACACCTTC.

The chain has TRBV19 and TRBJ2-1; TRBD1 agrees at 10 bases. This CDR3 is 13 amino acids long. Looked up from germline, CDR1 is LNHDA and CDR2 is SQIVND (reference sequence). J was trimmed by 7 bases and V by 5 bases; bases with no gene match: 2. The CDR3 nucleotides are TGTGCCAGTAGTGGACAGGGGGAAAATGAGCAGTTCTTC. The encoded protein is CASSGQGENEQFF. The full variable domain, with the rest looked up from reference TRBV19 and TRBJ2-1, is DGGITQSPKYLFRKEGQNVTLSCEQNLNHDAMYWYRQDPGQGLRLIYYSQIVNDFQKGDIAEGYSVSREKKESFPLTVTSAQKNPTAFYLCASSGQGENEQFFGPGTRLTVL.

The CDR3 nucleotides read TGTGCCATCAGTGAGGGATTAGGTCCAGATGAGCAGTTCTTC. This encodes CAISEGLGPDEQFF. The V gene is TRBV10-3, the J gene TRBJ2-1; D not certain. CDR1 and CDR2 (germline): ENHRY, SYGVKD. Trimming removed 2 bases at V and 8 bases at J, with 13 bases between. This CDR3 contains 14 residues.

The genes are TRBV29-1 and TRBJ1-2; possible D gene TRBD1, 6 bases. The CDR3 is 13 residues long. Between the trimmed V and J ends, which lost 4 bases and 7 bases, there was a span of 16 bases. From germline, CDR1 is SQVTM and CDR2 ANQGSEA. CDR3 protein: CSVGLQGPIGYTF. For the CDR3, the DNA is TGCAGCGTTGGCTTGCAGGGGCCGATTGGCTACACCTTC.

This clone was counted between two and nine times. The chain carries TRBV7-7 and TRBJ2-3; TRBD1 matches 7 bases. Germline-derived CDR1 and CDR2 are SSHAT and FNYEAQ (reference sequence). The J segment lost 2 bases and the V segment lost 5 bases, leaving 7 bases of the junction unmatched. CDR3 size: 15 residues. The chain's CDR3 is CASSAQGRDTDTQYF. For the CDR3, the DNA is TGTGCCAGCAGCGCACAGGGGCGCGACACAGATACGCAGTATTTT.

J is TRBJ2-1 and V is TRBV29-1, with 7 bases matching TRBD2. The CDR3 has 13 residues. Trimming removed 0 bases from V and 6 bases from J; junction bases left unmatched: 2. CDR1 is SQVTM, CDR2 ANQGSEA, per germline. The CDR3 protein is CSVEDRTSNEQFF. The CDR3 DNA reads as TGCAGCGTTGAAGATCGGACTAGCAATGAGCAGTTCTTC.

V is TRBV6-5 and J is TRBJ2-1; 7 nucleotides align to TRBD2. Trimming removed 5 bases from V and 2 bases from J; junction bases left unmatched: 3. Germline V gives CDR1 MNHEY, CDR2 SVGAGI. CDR3 length: 14 residues. The CDR3 spells CASSPGTTYNEQFF. As DNA, the CDR3 is TGTGCCAGCAGTCCAGGGACTACCTACAATGAGCAGTTCTTC.

V usage is TRBV7-2 and J usage is TRBJ2-7, with D possibly being TRBD2 (6 bases). Deletions cut 4 bases from V and 2 bases from J, with 12 bases between. The CDR3 consists of 14 residues. Germline V CDR1 and CDR2: SGHTA, FQGNSA. CDR3 sequence reads: CASSSGDLTYEQYF. The CDR3 region has the DNA TGTGCCAGCAGCTCGGGAGACTTGACCTACGAGCAGTACTTC.

This chain links TRBV5-1 with TRBJ1-3; D not certain. The germline V gene encodes CDR1 SGHRS and CDR2 YFSETQ. This CDR3 is built from 17 residues. Trimming cost V 0 bases and J 0 bases, with 13 bases left between them. The DNA of the CDR3 is TGCGCCAGCAGCTTGGACCTGCCTGGGCTCTCTGGAAACACCATATATTTT. Amino acid sequence: CASSLDLPGLSGNTIYF. The variable domain in full, completed from reference TRBV5-1 and TRBJ1-3, reads KAGVTQTPRYLIKTRGQQVTLSCSPISGHRSVSWYQQTPGQGLQFLFEYFSETQRNKGNFPGRFSGRQFSNSRSEMNVSTLELGDSALYLCASSLDLPGLSGNTIYFGEGSWLTVV.

The chain couples TRBV6-7 to TRBJ1-1; D gene uncertain. TRBV6-7 is classed as an ORF, of uncertain function. Trimming stripped 0 bases from V and 0 bases from J, with 14 bases between. This CDR3 has 17 amino acids. The CDR3: CASSYSRVEPMNTEAFF. CDR3 coding DNA: TGTGCCAGCAGTTACTCGAGAGTCGAGCCGATGAACACTGAAGCTTTCTTT.

The rearrangement links TRBV9 to TRBJ2-2; D gene uncertain. This CDR3 region has 13 residues. Per germline, CDR1 SGDLS and CDR2 YYNGEE. The germline V and J ends were trimmed by 2 bases and 4 bases, with 6 bases remaining between them. The CDR3 spells CASSVRTTGELFF. CDR3 DNA sequence: TGTGCCAGCAGCGTGAGGACCACCGGGGAGCTGTTTTTT.

The V call is TRBV7-8, the J call TRBJ2-1; maybe TRBD1 (6 bases). The length of the CDR3 is 12 residues. V was cut by 5 bases and J by 8 bases, with 10 bases left in between. Looked up from germline, CDR1 is SGHVS and CDR2 is FQNEAQ. The CDR3: CASSQQGDEQFF. Written as DNA, the CDR3 is TGTGCCAGCAGCCAACAGGGCGATGAGCAGTTCTTC.

This clone has a handful of counts. The chain uses TRBV7-2 and TRBJ2-1; D call uncertain. CDR3 length equals 13 residues. The germline V and J ends were trimmed by 5 bases and 9 bases, with 14 bases remaining between them. CDR1 SGHTA and CDR2 FQGNSA come from the germline V gene. The CDR3 spells CASSENLEVEQFF. The CDR3 DNA reads TGTGCCAGCAGCGAAAACCTAGAGGTTGAGCAGTTCTTC.

The chain joins TRBV21-1 to TRBJ1-2. TRBV21-1 is described as a pseudogene. The CDR3 is 15 residues long. The CDR3 DNA reads TGTGCCAGCAGCAAAGCCCCCAGCTTGAACTATGGCTACACCTTC. Protein sequence: CASSKAPSLNYGYTF.

The chain combines TRBV7-9 with TRBJ2-2; the D gene could be TRBD1 or TRBD2 (6 bases each). The CDR3 is 17 amino acids. Germline-derived CDR1 and CDR2 are SEHNR and FQNEAQ (reference sequence). V lost 6 bases, J lost 0 bases, and 17 bases lay in between. The chain's CDR3 is CASRKKGGQSNTGELFF. The CDR3 DNA is TGTGCCAGCAGGAAAAAGGGGGGCCAGTCGAACACCGGGGAGCTGTTTTTT.

This clone has a handful of counts. This rearrangement joins TRBV29-1 to TRBJ2-7, with 9 bases fitting TRBD2. The trim removed 5 bases at V and 0 bases at J, leaving 2 bases unmatched. The V gene's germline CDR1 is SQVTM and CDR2 ANQGSEA. This CDR3 is built from 13 residues. In DNA form, the CDR3 reads TGCAGCGTTTTAGCGGGAGTCTCCTACGAGCAGTACTTC. Translation: CSVLAGVSYEQYF.

This clone has just a few counts. The V call is TRBV6-6, the J call TRBJ1-5; 9 bases match TRBD1. The CDR3 covers 14 residues. The ends lost 10 bases at V and 4 bases at J; junction bases unmatched: 8. Germline V CDR1 and CDR2: MNHNY, SVGAGI (reference sequence). CDR3 region: CATETGGANQPQHF. Written as DNA, the CDR3 is TGTGCCACCGAGACAGGGGGGGCAAATCAGCCCCAGCATTTT.

This chain connects TRBV19 to TRBJ2-2, with D perhaps being TRBD1 or TRBD2 (5 bases each). V gave up 4 bases and J gave up 7 bases, with 16 bases separating them. The germline V gene has CDR1 LNHDA and CDR2 SQIVND (reference sequence). The CDR3 contains 15 residues. CDR3 coding DNA: TGTGCCAGTAGTAATTGGGCAGGGAGCCACGGGGAGCTGTTTTTT. Encoded protein: CASSNWAGSHGELFF.

This rearrangement joins TRBV6-6 to TRBJ2-3; 13 bases agree with TRBD2. J was trimmed by 2 bases and V by 3 bases; bases with no gene match: 2. Per germline, CDR1 MNHNY and CDR2 SVGAGI (reference sequence). This CDR3 comprises 16 residues. CDR3 region: CASSYGLAGATDTQYF. CDR3 sequence (DNA): TGTGCCAGCAGTTATGGACTAGCGGGAGCCACAGATACGCAGTATTTT.

The chain is built from TRBV4-2 and TRBJ2-3; TRBD2 matches 7 bases. The CDR3 is 15 amino acids. Germline lookup yields CDR1 LGHNA and CDR2 YNFKEQ. V lost 0 bases to trimming and J lost 5 bases; unmatched junction nucleotides: 5. The CDR3 DNA follows: TGTGCCAGCAGCCAAGATCGGCCTAGCGGAGATACGCAGTATTTT. It specifies CASSQDRPSGDTQYF.

This rearrangement joins TRBV27 to TRBJ1-4; 7 positions agree with TRBD1. This CDR3 comprises 14 residues. V gave up 5 bases and J gave up 11 bases; unmatched junction bases: 11. In germline, CDR1 is MNHEY, CDR2 SMNVEV (reference sequence). The CDR3 nucleotides are TGTGCCAGCAGTAAAGACAGGGTCGAATTTAAACTGTTTTTT. It translates to CASSKDRVEFKLFF.

This rearrangement joins TRBV7-3 to TRBJ2-2; no clear D. Germline values: CDR1 SGHTA, CDR2 FQGTGA. The CDR3 length is 13 residues. Trimming removed 6 bases from V and 4 bases from J, with 9 bases in between. The DNA for the CDR3 is TGTGCCAGCAGTAATGGGGTCACCGGGGAGCTGTTTTTT. Its translation is CASSNGVTGELFF.

This sequence joins TRBV7-6 and TRBJ2-2; D not certain. The V gene's germline CDR1 is SGHVS and CDR2 FNYEAQ. The CDR3 runs 15 residues. V was cut by 2 bases and J by 1 base, with 8 bases left in between. CDR3 DNA: TGTGCCAGCAGCTTACAGCCTCAGAACACCGGGGAGCTGTTTTTT. Its translation is CASSLQPQNTGELFF.

The table lists this clone with a few counts. The chain has TRBV7-2 and TRBJ1-1, with TRBD1 as a possible D gene (5 bases). This CDR3 has 14 residues. The germline gives CDR1 SGHTA, CDR2 FQGNSA. V was clipped by 1 base and J by 4 bases, with 10 bases between them. CDR3 in DNA: TGTGCCAGCAGCTTAGTGAGGGGTTTCACTGAAGCTTTCTTT. It translates to CASSLVRGFTEAFF.

The V call is TRBV10-3, the J call TRBJ2-7; D remains ambiguous. Trimming pared 6 bases from V and 3 bases from J, leaving 9 bases between. CDR3 length: 12 residues. Germline V gene sequence: CDR1 ENHRY, CDR2 SYGVKD. CDR3 in DNA: TGTGCCATCAGCCCAAAGGGCTACGAGCAGTACTTC. Translated, it gives CAISPKGYEQYF.

Written as DNA, the CDR3 is TGTGCTAGTGGTTCAGGTCAAAACGGGGAGACCCAGTACTTC. Its protein product is CASGSGQNGETQYF. The gene calls are TRBV12-5 and TRBJ2-5; unclear D gene. Germline CDR1 and CDR2: LGHNT and FRNRAP. V shed 4 bases and J shed 5 bases, with 14 bases lying between them. This CDR3 spans 14 amino acids.

The rearrangement joins TRBV7-8 to TRBJ1-2, with a possible D match to TRBD1 (6 bases). CDR1 and CDR2 from the germline V gene are SGHVS and FQNEAQ. The CDR3 runs to 15 residues. V gave up 1 base and J gave up 2 bases, with 11 bases separating them. The CDR3 DNA reads as TGTGCCAGCAGCTTAGAAGGAGGGGGAAACTATGGCTACACCTTC. Its protein product is CASSLEGGGNYGYTF.